This TCR beta chain was identified in a study of T cells after posttransplantation cyclophosphamide. Study-wide results and caveats: Donor-recipient repertoire similarity was low at 1-2 months, rising over year one. TRB overlap between skin or GI tissue T cells and blood was limited. TRB clonality was highly associated with recipient CMV seropositivity and reactivation.

Of note for this clone: What it binds is not known.

Losses at the gene ends were 5 bases for V and 2 bases for J; bases not matched to a gene: 5. Germline loops: CDR1 SGHAT, CDR2 FQNNGV. The CDR3 is 15 amino acids. Some clones are missing from TCRdb's copy, which holds only in-frame ones; the method was immunoSEQ multiplex PCR. The sample includes fewer than 8,000 clones, 91% of them seen just once. What was sequenced was CD4+ T cells sorted from blood. The sequence came from a woman aged 45-65 years in good health and a related stem cell transplant donor. The J gene is TRBJ2-7, the V gene TRBV11-2, with 11 bases lining up with TRBD2. The CDR3 region has the DNA TGTGCCAGCAGCCCGAGACTAGCGGGGACCTACGAGCAGTACTTC. Its protein is CASSPRLAGTYEQYF.